This T cell receptor beta chain was captured by sequencing in a study of shared clonotypes between healthy human individuals. Study-wide findings and caveats: Larger estimated richness was generally seen in naive subsets than in memory subsets. Generation probabilities of non-shared clonotypes were lower (relative to those shared by all four donors).

This clone was found a few times. Its antigen is unidentified. CD45RA+ naive and CD45RA-negative memory subsets were separated from CD4+ cells. The CDR3 is 15 amino acids. Looked up from germline, CDR1 is SGHRS and CDR2 is YFSETQ. The V end lost 2 bases, the J end lost 8 bases, and 16 bases lay between the germline ends. For sorted subsets, about 190 ng DNA per replicate equaled about 27,000 T cell genomes. The repertoire was sequenced with immunoSEQ multiplex PCR; TCRdb's copy has only in-frame clones and lacks some. The sample includes 950,000 to 1,100,000 clones, approximately 68% of them seen just once.

This receptor was identified in a man aged 18 to 29 in good health. Sequenced sample: memory CD4+ T cells sorted from blood. Subset here: CD45RA-negative fraction. The rearrangement links TRBV5-1 to TRBJ1-4; TRBD1 is a possible D gene (5 bases). The CDR3 bases are TGCGCCAGCAGCTTTGACAGTAGAATTCGCGAAAAACTGTTTTTT. It specifies CASSFDSRIREKLFF.